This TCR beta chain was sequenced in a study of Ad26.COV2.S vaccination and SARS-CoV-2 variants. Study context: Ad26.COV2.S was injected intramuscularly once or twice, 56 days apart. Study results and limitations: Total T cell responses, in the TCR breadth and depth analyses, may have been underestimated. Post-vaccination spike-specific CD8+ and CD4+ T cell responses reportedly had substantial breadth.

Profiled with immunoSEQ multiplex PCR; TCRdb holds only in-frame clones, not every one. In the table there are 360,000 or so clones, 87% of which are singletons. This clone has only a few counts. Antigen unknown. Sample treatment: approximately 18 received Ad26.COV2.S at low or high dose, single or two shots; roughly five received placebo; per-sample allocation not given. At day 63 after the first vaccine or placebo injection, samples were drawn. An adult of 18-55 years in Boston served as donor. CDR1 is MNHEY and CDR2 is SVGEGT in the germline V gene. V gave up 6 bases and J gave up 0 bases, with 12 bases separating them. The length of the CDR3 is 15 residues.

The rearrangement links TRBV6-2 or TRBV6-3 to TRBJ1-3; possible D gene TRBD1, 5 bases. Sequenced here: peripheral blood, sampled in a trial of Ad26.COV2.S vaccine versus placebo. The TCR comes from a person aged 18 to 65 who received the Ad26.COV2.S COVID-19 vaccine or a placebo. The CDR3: CASSTGLNSGNTIYF. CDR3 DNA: TGTGCCAGCAGCACGGGACTGAACTCTGGAAACACCATATATTTT.